Each of the 13 T cell receptor beta chains below was sequenced from the same sample in a study of blood T cell repertoires in COVID-19. TCRdb's copy holds only in-frame clones and misses some; the assay was immunoSEQ multiplex PCR. The data hold about 360,000 clones, with around 88% observed a single time. The sequencing input was peripheral blood. The receptors here all came from a woman aged 55 to 70 with COVID-19, enrolled during active disease.

The chain employs TRBV27 and TRBJ2-2; the D gene is possibly TRBD1 (5 bases). The V end was cut by 3 bases, the J end by 8 bases, with 13 bases between. Per the germline V gene, CDR1 is MNHEY and CDR2 is SMNVEV (reference sequence). The CDR3 length is 14 residues. The CDR3: CASSFGAFVGELFF. Written as DNA, the CDR3 is TGTGCCAGCAGTTTTGGGGCGTTTGTGGGGGAGCTGTTTTTT.

V gene TRBV5-1 combines with J gene TRBJ1-3, with a weak D call TRBD1 (5 bases). The CDR3 runs to 16 residues. Per the germline V gene, CDR1 is SGHRS and CDR2 is YFSETQ. The ends were cut back, 1 base at V and 0 bases at J, with 11 bases in the middle. The CDR3 sequence is CASSLLWGVSGNTIYF. In nucleotides, the CDR3 is TGCGCCAGCAGCTTGTTATGGGGGGTCTCTGGAAACACCATATATTTT. The complete variable domain, with remaining parts taken from reference TRBV5-1 and TRBJ1-3, reads KAGVTQTPRYLIKTRGQQVTLSCSPISGHRSVSWYQQTPGQGLQFLFEYFSETQRNKGNFPGRFSGRQFSNSRSEMNVSTLELGDSALYLCASSLLWGVSGNTIYFGEGSWLTVV.

The DNA for the CDR3 is TGTGCCAGTAGTCTAAACTCCGGGACAGGGGTGACTGAAGCTTTCTTT. Its translation: CASSLNSGTGVTEAFF. The chain has TRBV19 and TRBJ1-1, with 10 bases identical to TRBD1. Trimming cost V 5 bases and J 5 bases; bases outside gene matches: 11. The CDR3 has 16 amino acids. Per germline, CDR1 LNHDA and CDR2 SQIVND (reference sequence).

The chain employs TRBV27 and TRBJ2-5; D call uncertain. V lost 5 bases and J 4 bases, leaving 8 bases between the germline ends. The CDR3 extends over 12 amino acids. The germline V gene has CDR1 MNHEY and CDR2 SMNVEV (reference sequence). The CDR3 spells CASSTQRETQYF. The CDR3 DNA reads as TGTGCCAGCAGTACCCAGCGAGAGACCCAGTACTTC.

The CDR3 loop is CASSVGGGSQETQYF. CDR3 DNA: TGTGCCAGCAGCGTAGGCGGGGGGTCACAAGAGACCCAGTACTTC. The chain joins TRBV9 to TRBJ2-5; 8 bases align to TRBD2. CDR1 and CDR2 (germline): SGDLS, YYNGEE. V was clipped by 0 bases and J by 2 bases; unmatched bases: 3. The CDR3 loop spans 15 amino acids.

The V call is TRBV19, the J call TRBJ2-1; 9 nucleotides line up with TRBD2. Germline values: CDR1 LNHDA, CDR2 SQIVND (reference sequence). The CDR3 has 16 amino acids. J was trimmed by 0 bases and V by 4 bases; bases with no gene match: 4. The CDR3 reads CASSTKAGGSYNEQFF. For the CDR3, the DNA is TGTGCCAGTAGTACTAAAGCGGGGGGCTCCTACAATGAGCAGTTCTTC.

The chain joins TRBV6-5 to TRBJ2-5, with 14 bases fitting TRBD2. V lost 10 bases, J lost 5 bases, and 9 bases stayed unmatched. Germline V gene lookup returns CDR1 MNHEY and CDR2 SVGAGI. The CDR3 runs to 15 residues. DNA of the CDR3: TGTGCCATTTCGACTAGCGGGGGGGCCAAGGAGACCCAGTACTTC. Protein product: CAISTSGGAKETQYF.

The chain is built from TRBV3-1 (or the pseudogene TRBV3-2) and TRBJ2-3; D unclear. Germline V gene data show CDR1 as LGHDT and CDR2 as YNNKEL (reference sequence). The CDR3 is made up of 11 amino acids. V gave up 6 bases and J gave up 3 bases, with 4 bases separating them. In DNA form, the CDR3 reads TGTGCCAGCAGACGGACAGATACGCAGTATTTT. Its protein product is CASRRTDTQYF.

This clone was counted a few times. The rearrangement links TRBV10-3 to TRBJ1-2, with 7 bases fitting TRBD1. The CDR3 contains 13 residues. Germline CDR1 ENHRY, CDR2 SYGVKD. With V trimmed by 7 bases and J by 2 bases, 4 bases remained unmatched. The CDR3 bases are TGTGCCATCACCCCGACAGGGAACTATGGCTACACCTTC. Protein: CAITPTGNYGYTF.

CDR3: CASSKTENNSPLHF. The CDR3 nucleotides are TGTGCCAGCAGCAAGACAGAAAATAATTCACCCCTCCACTTT. The chain links TRBV5-5 to TRBJ1-6, with a weak D call TRBD1 (5 bases). Germline V lookup: CDR1 SGHKS, CDR2 YYEKEE (reference sequence). With 4 bases removed from V and 5 bases from J, the gap between germline ends came to 10 bases. This CDR3 region has 14 residues.

This chain uses TRBV4-1 with TRBJ2-5; 9 bases match TRBD2. Germline lookup yields CDR1 MGHRA and CDR2 YSYEKL. Unmatched junction bases numbered 17, after V lost 2 bases and J lost 4 bases. CDR3 length: 19 residues. The CDR3: CASSQPSLRSGGRRETQYF. The DNA for the CDR3 is TGCGCCAGCAGCCAACCCTCCCTGAGAAGCGGGGGGAGGAGAGAGACCCAGTACTTC.

This chain joins TRBV18 and TRBJ2-1; 13 bases match TRBD2. CDR1 is KGHSH and CDR2 is LQKENI in the germline V gene. The junction had 4 bases not matched to a gene; V was cut back by 2 bases and J by 6 bases. This CDR3 is built from 16 residues. The CDR3 reads CASSPTGTSGVNEQFF. In nucleotides, the CDR3 is TGTGCCAGCTCACCAACCGGGACTAGCGGGGTCAATGAGCAGTTCTTC.

The chain recombines TRBV6-6 with TRBJ2-1, with 12 bases identical to TRBD2. The V gene end was trimmed by 5 bases and the J gene end by 5 bases; junction bases not matched to a gene: 10. The CDR3 totals 17 residues. CDR1 MNHNY and CDR2 SVGAGI come from the germline V gene (reference sequence). Written as DNA, the CDR3 is TGTGCCAGCAGTCACGCCCCGACTAGCGGGGGAGACAATGAGCAGTTCTTC. The encoded protein is CASSHAPTSGGDNEQFF.